These T cell receptor beta chains were read from a single sample in a study of T cells in Graves' hyperthyroidism and ophthalmopathy. Each CDR3 protein gets one entry after TCRdb re-called the multiplex PCR reads with MiXCR. The sample holds 80,000 to 100,000 distinct CDR3 sequences, roughly 40% seen once. The sequencing sample was made of peripheral blood or thyroid tissue (not recorded which). The receptors were sampled from a woman in her twenties or thirties with Graves' hyperthyroidism. The CDR3 runs from the conserved cysteine through the conserved F or W. A D gene is named only where the DNA matches it firmly. Some rows mark clone size as missing; the rest say once, few, many or name a class of expanded clone.

j_call,d_call,v_call,clone_size,cdr3_aa,cdr3_nt
TRBJ1-2,TRBD1,TRBV15,many,CATSIDRGGYGYTF,TGTGCCACCAGCATAGACAGGGGCGGGTATGGCTACACCTTC
TRBJ1-6,NA,TRBV7-3,NA,CASSPHGGRDSLPHF,TGTGCCAGCAGCCCCCATGGGGGCAGGGATTCACTCCCCCACTTT
TRBJ1-6,TRBD1,TRBV11-2,many,CASSRQGQNSPLHF,TGTGCCAGCAGCCGACAGGGTCAGAATTCACCCCTCCACTTT
TRBJ1-1,NA,TRBV28,many,CASGDFRASNTEAFF,TGTGCCAGCGGTGATTTCCGGGCCTCAAACACTGAAGCTTTCTTT
TRBJ2-3,TRBD2,TRBV2,few,CASNRLAGGTDTQYF,TGTGCCAGCAACCGATTAGCGGGAGGAACAGATACGCAGTATTTT
TRBJ1-5,NA,TRBV20-1,NA,CSARVGGSNQPQHF,TGCAGTGCTAGAGTCGGGGGGAGCAATCAGCCCCAGCATTTT
TRBJ2-5,TRBD2,TRBV5-1,NA,CASSSGTSGKETQYF,TGCGCCAGCAGCTCTGGGACTAGCGGGAAAGAGACCCAGTACTTC
TRBJ2-5,TRBD1,TRBV19,NA,CASSGTGGGQPQYF,TGTGCCAGTAGCGGGACAGGTGGGGGTCAGCCCCAGTACTTC
TRBJ2-5,NA,TRBV2,NA,CASSLEGHGTQYF,TGTGCCAGCAGTTTAGAAGGGCACGGGACCCAGTACTTC
TRBJ2-7,TRBD2,TRBV12-3/TRBV12-4,few,CASSSGTSGFYEQYF,TGTGCCAGCAGTTCCGGGACTAGCGGATTCTACGAGCAGTACTTC
TRBJ2-5,NA,TRBV20-1,many,CSARGSIALGETQYF,TGCAGTGCTAGAGGAAGTATAGCCCTCGGAGAGACCCAGTACTTC
TRBJ2-2,NA,TRBV3-1,many,CASSQRQFGELFF,TGTGCCAGCAGCCAAAGGCAGTTCGGGGAGCTGTTTTTT
TRBJ2-3,NA,TRBV7-9,NA,CASSQDLAFQLLPTDAQYF,TGTGCCAGCAGCCAAGATTTGGCTTTCCAGCTACTACCCACAGATGCGCAGTATTTT
TRBJ2-5,TRBD2,TRBV6-2/TRBV6-3,NA,CASSYGGRDQETQCF,TGTGCCAGCAGTTACGGCGGGAGGGACCAGGAGACCCAGTGCTTC
TRBJ2-7,TRBD2,TRBV10-1,NA,CASSPGLAGVEQYF,TGCGCCAGCAGTCCGGGACTAGCGGGAGTCGAGCAGTACTTC
TRBJ2-2,TRBD2,TRBV5-1,many,CATRLAGATGELFF,TGCGCCACCCGACTAGCGGGAGCGACCGGGGAGCTGTTTTTT
TRBJ1-2,TRBD1,TRBV3-1,many,CASSQDQGASYGYTF,TGTGCCAGCAGCCAAGATCAGGGGGCGTCCTATGGCTACACCTTC
TRBJ2-7,NA,TRBV5-1,many,CASNLEGTVTYEQYF,TGCGCCAGCAACTTGGAGGGGACGGTAACCTACGAGCAGTACTTC
TRBJ1-1,NA,TRBV27,few,CASSLPPGSPGTDTEAFF,TGTGCCAGCAGTTTGCCCCCGGGCTCACCCGGTACGGACACTGAAGCTTTCTTT
TRBJ2-5,TRBD1,TRBV5-1,many,CASSLVSGGGETQYF,TGCGCCAGCAGCTTGGTGTCAGGGGGCGGAGAGACCCAGTACTTC
TRBJ1-1,TRBD1,TRBV19,many,CASSGGQAWTEAFF,TGTGCCAGTAGTGGGGGACAGGCCTGGACTGAAGCTTTCTTT
TRBJ2-7,TRBD2,TRBV10-3,many,CAISEREDSYEQYF,TGTGCCATCAGTGAACGGGAGGACTCCTACGAGCAGTACTTC
TRBJ2-7,NA,TRBV7-9,NA,CASSVGGSNQPQGIGEQYF,TGTGCCAGCAGCGTAGGGGGGAGCAATCAGCCCCAGGGAATCGGCGAGCAGTACTTC
TRBJ2-5,NA,TRBV4-2,NA,CASSQEAASSQETQYF,TGTGCCAGCAGCCAAGAGGCAGCCAGCAGCCAAGAGACCCAGTACTTC
TRBJ2-2,NA,TRBV4-1,NA,CASSLLLPGGGGELFF,TGCGCCAGCAGCCTCCTACTCCCCGGAGGAGGCGGGGAGCTGTTTTTT
TRBJ1-2,TRBD1,TRBV6-5,NA,CASSYRTGARDGYTF,TGTGCCAGCAGTTACCGGACAGGGGCACGCGATGGCTACACCTTC
TRBJ2-5,TRBD1,TRBV29-1,NA,CSVDGMTGGVGGTQDF,TGCAGCGTTGACGGGATGACAGGGGGCGTAGGAGGGACCCAGGACTTC
TRBJ2-3,TRBD2,TRBV5-6,NA,CASSSISGRDPDTQYF,TGTGCCAGCAGTTCTATCAGCGGGAGGGACCCAGATACGCAGTATTTT
TRBJ1-5,NA,TRBV4-1,many,CASRVDFNSNQPQHF,TGCGCCAGCAGGGTCGACTTTAATAGCAATCAGCCCCAGCATTTT
TRBJ1-1,NA,TRBV10-2,many,CASRVTVNTEAFF,TGCGCCAGCAGGGTGACGGTGAACACTGAAGCTTTCTTT
TRBJ1-1,TRBD1,TRBV12-3/TRBV12-4,many,CASSPRQGDHTEAFF,TGTGCCAGCAGTCCGAGACAGGGGGATCACACTGAAGCTTTCTTT
TRBJ2-5,TRBD1,TRBV5-1,many,CASSLQGSEETQYF,TGCGCCAGCAGCTTACAGGGGTCAGAAGAGACCCAGTACTTC
TRBJ2-3,TRBD1,TRBV7-3,NA,CASSSGTGTQYF,TGTGCCAGCAGCTCCGGGACAGGCACGCAGTATTTT
TRBJ1-6,NA,TRBV28,NA,CAEQLKYNSPLHF,TGTGCGGAACAGCTAAAATATAATTCACCCCTCCACTTT
TRBJ1-2,TRBD1,TRBV15,many,CATSRDSGQGPANYGYTF,TGTGCCACCAGCAGAGATAGCGGACAGGGCCCAGCTAACTATGGCTACACCTTC
TRBJ1-2,TRBD1,TRBV29-1,NA,CSEQRQGLYGYTF,TGCAGCGAGCAAAGACAGGGACTTTATGGCTACACCTTC
TRBJ1-5,TRBD1,TRBV2,many,CASSDSGTGGGQPQHF,TGTGCCAGCAGTGATTCTGGGACAGGCGGCGGTCAGCCCCAGCATTTT
TRBJ1-5,NA,TRBV12-3/TRBV12-4,many,CASSPSGGFHQPQHF,TGTGCCAGCAGTCCCTCGGGAGGGTTTCATCAGCCCCAGCATTTT
TRBJ2-5,NA,TRBV20-1,many,CSARDLVLQETQYF,TGCAGTGCTAGAGATTTGGTTTTACAAGAGACCCAGTACTTC
TRBJ1-2,NA,TRBV19,many,CASSNSGFGYTF,TGTGCCAGTAGTAATTCAGGGTTCGGCTACACCTTC
TRBJ2-7,NA,TRBV7-3,NA,CASSSDGDHEQYF,TGTGCCAGCAGCTCGGACGGGGACCACGAGCAGTACTTC
TRBJ2-7,NA,TRBV7-9,many,CASSPEGQGGSYEQYF,TGTGCCAGCAGCCCGGAGGGGCAGGGGGGGTCCTACGAGCAGTACTTC
TRBJ2-7,TRBD1,TRBV10-3,NA,CAISADRGYSYEQYF,TGTGCCATCAGCGCGGACAGGGGATACTCCTACGAGCAGTACTTC
TRBJ2-2,NA,TRBV3-1,many,CASSQHSGHPGELFF,TGTGCCAGCAGCCAACATTCAGGGCATCCCGGGGAGCTGTTTTTT
TRBJ1-2,NA,TRBV7-9,NA,CASSSSLEALHKLYGYTF,TGTGCCAGCAGCTCTAGTCTAGAAGCTTTACACAAACTCTATGGCTACACCTTC
TRBJ2-6,NA,TRBV7-6,many,CASSLASSGANVLTF,TGTGCCAGCAGCTTAGCTTCATCAGGGGCCAACGTCCTGACTTTC
TRBJ1-1,TRBD1,TRBV20-1,NA,CSARPGLDRGGANTEAFF,TGCAGTGCCCGGCCCGGTTTAGACAGGGGGGGCGCTAACACTGAAGCTTTCTTT
TRBJ1-4,NA,TRBV7-2,many,CASSHLRVPLSRWRGEKLFF,TGCGCCAGCAGCCACCTCAGGGTCCCCCTATCCCGGTGGAGGGGTGAAAAACTGTTTTTT
TRBJ1-6,NA,TRBV20-1,many,CSARGLGSSYNSPLHF,TGCAGTGCTAGGGGTCTCGGGAGCTCCTATAATTCACCCCTCCACTTT
TRBJ1-1,NA,TRBV5-1,many,CASSLGAGENTEAFF,TGCGCCAGCAGCTTGGGGGCAGGAGAGAACACTGAAGCTTTCTTT
TRBJ1-1,TRBD1,TRBV5-1,NA,CASSFGQGARAFF,TGCGCCAGCAGCTTCGGACAGGGGGCGCGAGCTTTCTTT
TRBJ2-7,TRBD2,TRBV24-1,NA,CATSAYRTSSYEQYF,TGTGCCACCAGTGCTTATCGGACTAGCAGCTACGAGCAGTACTTC
TRBJ2-3,TRBD2,TRBV7-2,NA,CASSHIAGGPGADTQYF,TGTGCCAGCAGCCACATAGCGGGAGGGCCGGGAGCAGATACGCAGTATTTT